This T cell receptor (beta chain) derives from a study of cytomegalovirus exposure and HLA in healthy donors. V lost 4 bases and J lost 9, with 20 bases in between. This CDR3 spans 16 amino acids. Germline V gene data show CDR1 as SGHRS and CDR2 as YFSETQ. 60 Vbeta and 13 Jbeta primers were used in PCR. Using immunoSEQ multiplex PCR, the repertoire was profiled, and TCRdb retains in-frame clones only, with some absent. The table lists about 200,000 clones, approximately 83% of them singletons. Study results and limitations: Using the classifier, cytomegalovirus status was reportedly diagnosed with high specificity and sensitivity. A highly shared variant cluster was judged a likely technical artifact.

Among the donors, all were healthy bone marrow donors. Donors showed nominal health when sampled, although they likely had unrecorded immune exposures. Comment on this clone: Its antigen is currently unknown.

Sequencing was performed on PBMCs. This receptor was taken from a boy aged 2 to 10 in good health and CMV-seronegative. This chain connects TRBV5-1 to TRBJ1-6; no clear D. The CDR3 sequence is CASSLGRVPTGSPLHF. The CDR3, as DNA: TGCGCCAGCAGCCTGGGCCGTGTCCCAACGGGTTCACCCCTCCACTTT.